The 25 T cell receptor beta chains below were found in one sample sequenced in a study of T cell responses to AZD1222 COVID-19 vaccine. Sequencing was performed with immunoSEQ multiplex PCR; in TCRdb, only in-frame clones are kept and a portion is missing. The sample shows over 85,000 clones, roughly 84% of them seen only once. The sample in question was peripheral blood, obtained on day 0 of AZD1222 vaccination. The source of these receptors is an adult in good health.

This chain connects TRBV7-9 to TRBJ2-2; no definite D call. CDR1 is SEHNR and CDR2 is FQNEAQ in the germline V gene (reference sequence). This CDR3 has 13 residues. V lost 1 base and J 5 bases, leaving 5 bases between the germline ends. CDR3 sequence (DNA): TGTGCCAGCAGCTTAGGGGGAACCGGGGAGCTGTTTTTT. This gives the protein CASSLGGTGELFF.

The rearrangement links TRBV18 to TRBJ1-5; maybe TRBD1 (6 bases). V lost 2 bases, J lost 3 bases, and 11 bases lay in between. CDR1 is KGHSH and CDR2 is LQKENI in the germline V gene. The CDR3 covers 15 residues. CDR3 bases: TGTGCCAGCTCACCATCAGGACAGTCCAATCAGCCCCAGCATTTT. It encodes CASSPSGQSNQPQHF. Full variable domain (outside the CDR3, taken from reference TRBV18 and TRBJ1-5): NAGVMQNPRHLVRRRGQEARLRCSPMKGHSHVYWYRQLPEEGLKFMVYLQKENIIDESGMPKERFSAEFPKEGPSILRIQQVVRGDSAAYFCASSPSGQSNQPQHFGDGTRLSIL.

This clone was detected only once. The chain joins TRBV28 to TRBJ2-7; 7 bases fit TRBD1. V shed 6 bases and J 1 base; nucleotides not matched to a gene: 9. Germline V gene lookup returns CDR1 MDHEN and CDR2 SYDVKM. The CDR3 runs 15 residues. The CDR3 sequence is CASSMTGMISYEQYF. The CDR3 DNA reads as TGTGCCAGCAGCATGACAGGGATGATTTCCTACGAGCAGTACTTC.

V and J are TRBV12-3 or TRBV12-4 and TRBJ1-3; 11 positions agree with TRBD1. The CDR3 covers 13 residues. Germline trimming cut 9 bases from V and 6 bases from J; bases unmatched to any gene: 4. This chain's CDR3 is CARRDRGENTIYF. In DNA form, the CDR3 reads TGTGCCAGGAGGGACAGGGGGGAAAACACCATATATTTT.

The gene calls are TRBV27 and TRBJ1-1; D might be TRBD1 (5 bases). The germline V gene encodes CDR1 MNHEY and CDR2 SMNVEV (reference sequence). The CDR3 contains 17 residues. Between the trimmed V and J ends, which lost 2 bases and 7 bases, there was a span of 23 bases. The CDR3 sequence: CASSLARGVPTTGEAFF. The CDR3 bases are TGTGCCAGCAGTTTAGCCCGGGGGGTTCCCACCACAGGTGAAGCTTTCTTT.

V gene TRBV6-2 or TRBV6-3 combines with J gene TRBJ1-1, with TRBD1 matching over 8 bases. This CDR3 region has 15 residues. Unmatched junction bases numbered 12, after V lost 6 bases and J lost 6 bases. Germline lookup yields CDR1 MNHEY and CDR2 SVGEGT. CDR3 in DNA: TGTGCCAGCAGCCCCTGGACAGGGAGGGTCGCTGAAGCTTTCTTT. This sequence encodes CASSPWTGRVAEAFF.

V usage is TRBV27 and J usage is TRBJ1-6; possibly TRBD1 for D (5 bases). V lost 2 bases, J lost 6 bases, and 11 bases lay in between. This CDR3 comprises 15 residues. Germline values: CDR1 MNHEY, CDR2 SMNVEV (reference sequence). The CDR3 DNA follows: TGTGCCAGCAGTTTACAGGGCTTGGTTAATTCACCCCTCCACTTT. Translation gives CASSLQGLVNSPLHF.

This clone was picked up a small number of times. The CDR3 protein is CASTDRTNEKLFF. The CDR3 region has the DNA TGTGCCAGCACGGACAGGACTAATGAAAAACTGTTTTTT. J is TRBJ1-4 and V is TRBV27, with 7 positions matching TRBD1. Germline CDR1 MNHEY, CDR2 SMNVEV (reference sequence). The J segment lost 2 bases and the V segment lost 7 bases, leaving 1 base of the junction unmatched. This CDR3 comprises 13 residues.

The rearrangement uses TRBV10-3 and TRBJ2-2; D assignment may be TRBD1 or TRBD2 (5 bases each). In germline, CDR1 is ENHRY, CDR2 SYGVKD. The CDR3 runs to 12 residues. Trimming cost V 9 bases and J 4 bases, with 9 bases left between them. CDR3: CAMGPLTGELFF. In DNA form, the CDR3 reads TGTGCCATGGGACCCCTCACCGGGGAGCTGTTTTTT.

The chain joins TRBV15 to TRBJ1-2; the match to TRBD1 covers 8 bases. Germline V gene data show CDR1 as LNHNV and CDR2 as YYDKDF (reference sequence). Germline trimming cut 0 bases from V and 9 bases from J; bases unmatched to any gene: 9. CDR3 length equals 15 residues. The DNA of the CDR3 is TGTGCCACCAGCAGAGATCCTGGACAGGGAAATAGCTACACCTTC. Protein sequence: CATSRDPGQGNSYTF. The full variable domain, with the rest looked up from reference TRBV15 and TRBJ1-2, is DAMVIQNPRYQVTQFGKPVTLSCSQTLNHNVMYWYQQKSSQAPKLLFHYYDKDFNNEADTPDNFQSRRPNTSFCFLDIRSPGLGDTAMYLCATSRDPGQGNSYTFGSGTRLTVV.

The chain is built from TRBV9 and TRBJ1-2; D not resolved. CDR3 length: 13 amino acids. The germline gives CDR1 SGDLS, CDR2 YYNGEE. V was clipped by 3 bases and J by 5 bases, with 11 bases between them. The CDR3, as DNA: TGTGCCAGCAGCGGGAGAGGGTGGTATGGCTACACCTTC. It is translated as CASSGRGWYGYTF.

The CDR3 DNA is TGTGCCAGTAGTATTGGAGCGGGACAGGGTTTCGAAGCTTTCTTT. It is translated as CASSIGAGQGFEAFF. The V call is TRBV19, the J call TRBJ1-1; 9 positions agree with TRBD1. The germline V gene has CDR1 LNHDA and CDR2 SQIVND (reference sequence). This CDR3 spans 15 amino acids. V was clipped by 3 bases and J by 8 bases; unmatched bases: 10.

This chain links TRBV7-2 with TRBJ1-5, with unresolved D. This CDR3 contains 14 residues. Per germline, CDR1 SGHTA and CDR2 FQGNSA. Trimming cost V 1 base and J 7 bases, with 11 bases left between them. The CDR3 protein is CASSLGGSGQPQHF. The CDR3, as DNA: TGTGCCAGCAGCTTAGGGGGTTCGGGGCAGCCCCAGCATTTT. Filled out from reference TRBV7-2 and TRBJ1-5, the complete variable domain reads GAGVSQSPSNKVTEKGKDVELRCDPISGHTALYWYRQSLGQGLEFLIYFQGNSAPDKSGLPSDRFSAERTGGSVSTLTIQRTQQEDSAVYLCASSLGGSGQPQHFGDGTRLSIL.

The sample holds one count of this clone. This chain connects TRBV19 to TRBJ2-5, with D unresolved. The V gene's germline CDR1 is LNHDA and CDR2 SQIVND (reference sequence). V was pared by 6 bases and J by 5 bases, with 16 bases between. CDR3 size: 14 residues. Here the CDR3 reads CASSPPGEWETQYF. In DNA form, the CDR3 reads TGTGCCAGTAGCCCTCCGGGCGAATGGGAGACCCAGTACTTC.

The CDR3 here is CATREPNTGELFF. The CDR3, as DNA: TGTGCTACCAGGGAACCTAACACCGGGGAGCTGTTTTTT. The V gene is TRBV3-1 (or the pseudogene TRBV3-2), the J gene TRBJ2-2, with D perhaps matching TRBD1 (5 bases). The CDR3 runs to 13 residues. The germline gives CDR1 LGHDT, CDR2 YNNKEL (reference sequence).

This chain links TRBV19 with TRBJ1-2, with 7 bases matching TRBD1. Germline trimming cut 3 bases from V and 4 bases from J; bases unmatched to any gene: 14. CDR1 and CDR2 from the germline V gene are LNHDA and SQIVND (reference sequence). There are 17 residues in the CDR3. The CDR3 spells CASSMRDRQLGPYGYTF. CDR3 nucleotides: TGTGCCAGTAGTATGAGGGACAGACAACTGGGGCCCTATGGCTACACCTTC.

The chain recombines TRBV5-3 with TRBJ2-7; D may be TRBD1 (6 bases). TRBV5-3 belongs to the ORF category, with a function that is uncertain. This CDR3 has 14 amino acids. V lost 4 bases and J 0 bases, leaving 11 bases between the germline ends. This CDR3 reads CARSKGTSSYEQYF. The CDR3, as DNA: TGTGCCAGAAGCAAAGGGACAAGCTCCTACGAGCAGTACTTC.

The gene calls are TRBV19 and TRBJ1-2; a possible D gene is TRBD1 (6 bases). The CDR3 covers 16 residues. V was clipped by 3 bases and J by 5 bases, with 19 bases between them. Germline values: CDR1 LNHDA, CDR2 SQIVND (reference sequence). The CDR3 nucleotides are TGTGCCAGTAGTATTATTTCCGGCAGGGGTAGTTATGGCTACACCTTC. As protein: CASSIISGRGSYGYTF. The full variable domain, completed using reference TRBV19 and TRBJ1-2, is DGGITQSPKYLFRKEGQNVTLSCEQNLNHDAMYWYRQDPGQGLRLIYYSQIVNDFQKGDIAEGYSVSREKKESFPLTVTSAQKNPTAFYLCASSIISGRGSYGYTFGSGTRLTVV.

V gene TRBV7-8 combines with J gene TRBJ2-1, with 11 bases identical to TRBD2. CDR1 SGHVS and CDR2 FQNEAQ come from the germline V gene. This CDR3 region has 16 residues. V gave up 1 base and J gave up 8 bases; unmatched junction bases: 7. CDR3 sequence reads: CASSLVPSGRLDEQFF. CDR3 sequence (DNA): TGTGCCAGCAGCTTAGTACCTAGCGGGAGGTTGGATGAGCAGTTCTTC.

This sequence joins TRBV6-5 and TRBJ1-6; D is uncertain. Deletions cut 3 bases from V and 5 bases from J, with 11 bases between. This CDR3 region has 15 residues. Germline V gene sequence: CDR1 MNHEY, CDR2 SVGAGI. CDR3 coding DNA: TGTGCCAGCAGTTATCTGAACACGAATAATTCACCCCTCCACTTT. Its translation: CASSYLNTNNSPLHF.

The V and J genes are TRBV7-2 and TRBJ2-7, with D possibly being TRBD2 (7 bases). CDR3 size: 14 residues. Per germline, CDR1 SGHTA and CDR2 FQGNSA. V lost 5 bases, J lost 4 bases, and 15 bases lay in between. CDR3 protein: CASSAQGGDYEQYF. The CDR3, as DNA: TGTGCCAGCAGCGCCCAAGGGGGGGATTACGAGCAGTACTTC.

The CDR3 loop reads CASSLVAAGVNTGELFF. Written as DNA, the CDR3 is TGCGCCAGCAGCTTAGTTGCAGCGGGGGTAAACACCGGGGAGCTGTTTTTT. This chain uses TRBV5-1 with TRBJ2-2, with TRBD2 matching 8 bases. The J segment lost 2 bases and the V segment lost 2 bases, leaving 8 bases of the junction unmatched. The CDR3 consists of 17 residues. Germline assignment: CDR1 SGHRS and CDR2 YFSETQ.

The chain employs TRBV5-1 and TRBJ2-3; D unresolved. CDR3 length: 15 amino acids. The germline gives CDR1 SGHRS, CDR2 YFSETQ. The V end was cut by 0 bases, the J end by 2 bases, with 10 bases between. The CDR3 DNA follows: TGCGCCAGCAGCTTGGATCAGTTATACACAGATACGCAGTATTTT. The encoded protein is CASSLDQLYTDTQYF.

The chain couples TRBV11-3 to TRBJ2-7; 16 nucleotides align to TRBD2. The CDR3 has 17 residues. Germline-derived CDR1 and CDR2 are SGHNT and YENEEA. V shed 5 bases and J 5 bases; nucleotides not matched to a gene: 9. The CDR3 spells CASSPGTSGRAAHEQYF. DNA for the CDR3: TGTGCCAGCAGCCCTGGGACTAGCGGGAGGGCCGCGCACGAGCAGTACTTC.

The J gene is TRBJ1-2, the V gene TRBV29-1; 8 positions match TRBD1. This CDR3 spans 14 amino acids. The germline V gene has CDR1 SQVTM and CDR2 ANQGSEA. With V trimmed by 6 bases and J by 8 bases, 14 bases remained unmatched. The CDR3 DNA reads as TGCAGCGTCGAAATGGGACAGGCCCCCGGGGGCTACACCTTC. Translating gives CSVEMGQAPGGYTF.